This T cell receptor (beta chain) came from a study of shared clonotypes between healthy human individuals. Replicate PCRs for sorted subsets used 200 ng DNA; this equaled 25,000 to 35,000 T cell genomes. Here immunoSEQ multiplex PCR was the method, and the copy in TCRdb shows in-frame clones only, minus some. The sample has about 1.5 million clones, around 98% seen once. CD4+ cell separation produced CD45RA+ naive and CD45RA-negative memory subsets. The CDR3 is made up of 16 amino acids. J gave up 4 bases and V 0 bases, and 1 base lay outside the gene matches. Germline V gene lookup returns CDR1 SGDLS and CDR2 YYNGEE.

The sample comprised naive CD4+ T cells sorted from blood. The subset denotes: CD45RA+ positively selected. The V gene is TRBV9, the J gene TRBJ2-1; 13 bases line up with TRBD2. The receptor was isolated from a man aged 30-40 years in good health. CDR3 coding DNA: TGTGCCAGCAGCGTAGAACTAGCGGGAGGGTACAATGAGCAGTTCTTC. Translated: CASSVELAGGYNEQFF.